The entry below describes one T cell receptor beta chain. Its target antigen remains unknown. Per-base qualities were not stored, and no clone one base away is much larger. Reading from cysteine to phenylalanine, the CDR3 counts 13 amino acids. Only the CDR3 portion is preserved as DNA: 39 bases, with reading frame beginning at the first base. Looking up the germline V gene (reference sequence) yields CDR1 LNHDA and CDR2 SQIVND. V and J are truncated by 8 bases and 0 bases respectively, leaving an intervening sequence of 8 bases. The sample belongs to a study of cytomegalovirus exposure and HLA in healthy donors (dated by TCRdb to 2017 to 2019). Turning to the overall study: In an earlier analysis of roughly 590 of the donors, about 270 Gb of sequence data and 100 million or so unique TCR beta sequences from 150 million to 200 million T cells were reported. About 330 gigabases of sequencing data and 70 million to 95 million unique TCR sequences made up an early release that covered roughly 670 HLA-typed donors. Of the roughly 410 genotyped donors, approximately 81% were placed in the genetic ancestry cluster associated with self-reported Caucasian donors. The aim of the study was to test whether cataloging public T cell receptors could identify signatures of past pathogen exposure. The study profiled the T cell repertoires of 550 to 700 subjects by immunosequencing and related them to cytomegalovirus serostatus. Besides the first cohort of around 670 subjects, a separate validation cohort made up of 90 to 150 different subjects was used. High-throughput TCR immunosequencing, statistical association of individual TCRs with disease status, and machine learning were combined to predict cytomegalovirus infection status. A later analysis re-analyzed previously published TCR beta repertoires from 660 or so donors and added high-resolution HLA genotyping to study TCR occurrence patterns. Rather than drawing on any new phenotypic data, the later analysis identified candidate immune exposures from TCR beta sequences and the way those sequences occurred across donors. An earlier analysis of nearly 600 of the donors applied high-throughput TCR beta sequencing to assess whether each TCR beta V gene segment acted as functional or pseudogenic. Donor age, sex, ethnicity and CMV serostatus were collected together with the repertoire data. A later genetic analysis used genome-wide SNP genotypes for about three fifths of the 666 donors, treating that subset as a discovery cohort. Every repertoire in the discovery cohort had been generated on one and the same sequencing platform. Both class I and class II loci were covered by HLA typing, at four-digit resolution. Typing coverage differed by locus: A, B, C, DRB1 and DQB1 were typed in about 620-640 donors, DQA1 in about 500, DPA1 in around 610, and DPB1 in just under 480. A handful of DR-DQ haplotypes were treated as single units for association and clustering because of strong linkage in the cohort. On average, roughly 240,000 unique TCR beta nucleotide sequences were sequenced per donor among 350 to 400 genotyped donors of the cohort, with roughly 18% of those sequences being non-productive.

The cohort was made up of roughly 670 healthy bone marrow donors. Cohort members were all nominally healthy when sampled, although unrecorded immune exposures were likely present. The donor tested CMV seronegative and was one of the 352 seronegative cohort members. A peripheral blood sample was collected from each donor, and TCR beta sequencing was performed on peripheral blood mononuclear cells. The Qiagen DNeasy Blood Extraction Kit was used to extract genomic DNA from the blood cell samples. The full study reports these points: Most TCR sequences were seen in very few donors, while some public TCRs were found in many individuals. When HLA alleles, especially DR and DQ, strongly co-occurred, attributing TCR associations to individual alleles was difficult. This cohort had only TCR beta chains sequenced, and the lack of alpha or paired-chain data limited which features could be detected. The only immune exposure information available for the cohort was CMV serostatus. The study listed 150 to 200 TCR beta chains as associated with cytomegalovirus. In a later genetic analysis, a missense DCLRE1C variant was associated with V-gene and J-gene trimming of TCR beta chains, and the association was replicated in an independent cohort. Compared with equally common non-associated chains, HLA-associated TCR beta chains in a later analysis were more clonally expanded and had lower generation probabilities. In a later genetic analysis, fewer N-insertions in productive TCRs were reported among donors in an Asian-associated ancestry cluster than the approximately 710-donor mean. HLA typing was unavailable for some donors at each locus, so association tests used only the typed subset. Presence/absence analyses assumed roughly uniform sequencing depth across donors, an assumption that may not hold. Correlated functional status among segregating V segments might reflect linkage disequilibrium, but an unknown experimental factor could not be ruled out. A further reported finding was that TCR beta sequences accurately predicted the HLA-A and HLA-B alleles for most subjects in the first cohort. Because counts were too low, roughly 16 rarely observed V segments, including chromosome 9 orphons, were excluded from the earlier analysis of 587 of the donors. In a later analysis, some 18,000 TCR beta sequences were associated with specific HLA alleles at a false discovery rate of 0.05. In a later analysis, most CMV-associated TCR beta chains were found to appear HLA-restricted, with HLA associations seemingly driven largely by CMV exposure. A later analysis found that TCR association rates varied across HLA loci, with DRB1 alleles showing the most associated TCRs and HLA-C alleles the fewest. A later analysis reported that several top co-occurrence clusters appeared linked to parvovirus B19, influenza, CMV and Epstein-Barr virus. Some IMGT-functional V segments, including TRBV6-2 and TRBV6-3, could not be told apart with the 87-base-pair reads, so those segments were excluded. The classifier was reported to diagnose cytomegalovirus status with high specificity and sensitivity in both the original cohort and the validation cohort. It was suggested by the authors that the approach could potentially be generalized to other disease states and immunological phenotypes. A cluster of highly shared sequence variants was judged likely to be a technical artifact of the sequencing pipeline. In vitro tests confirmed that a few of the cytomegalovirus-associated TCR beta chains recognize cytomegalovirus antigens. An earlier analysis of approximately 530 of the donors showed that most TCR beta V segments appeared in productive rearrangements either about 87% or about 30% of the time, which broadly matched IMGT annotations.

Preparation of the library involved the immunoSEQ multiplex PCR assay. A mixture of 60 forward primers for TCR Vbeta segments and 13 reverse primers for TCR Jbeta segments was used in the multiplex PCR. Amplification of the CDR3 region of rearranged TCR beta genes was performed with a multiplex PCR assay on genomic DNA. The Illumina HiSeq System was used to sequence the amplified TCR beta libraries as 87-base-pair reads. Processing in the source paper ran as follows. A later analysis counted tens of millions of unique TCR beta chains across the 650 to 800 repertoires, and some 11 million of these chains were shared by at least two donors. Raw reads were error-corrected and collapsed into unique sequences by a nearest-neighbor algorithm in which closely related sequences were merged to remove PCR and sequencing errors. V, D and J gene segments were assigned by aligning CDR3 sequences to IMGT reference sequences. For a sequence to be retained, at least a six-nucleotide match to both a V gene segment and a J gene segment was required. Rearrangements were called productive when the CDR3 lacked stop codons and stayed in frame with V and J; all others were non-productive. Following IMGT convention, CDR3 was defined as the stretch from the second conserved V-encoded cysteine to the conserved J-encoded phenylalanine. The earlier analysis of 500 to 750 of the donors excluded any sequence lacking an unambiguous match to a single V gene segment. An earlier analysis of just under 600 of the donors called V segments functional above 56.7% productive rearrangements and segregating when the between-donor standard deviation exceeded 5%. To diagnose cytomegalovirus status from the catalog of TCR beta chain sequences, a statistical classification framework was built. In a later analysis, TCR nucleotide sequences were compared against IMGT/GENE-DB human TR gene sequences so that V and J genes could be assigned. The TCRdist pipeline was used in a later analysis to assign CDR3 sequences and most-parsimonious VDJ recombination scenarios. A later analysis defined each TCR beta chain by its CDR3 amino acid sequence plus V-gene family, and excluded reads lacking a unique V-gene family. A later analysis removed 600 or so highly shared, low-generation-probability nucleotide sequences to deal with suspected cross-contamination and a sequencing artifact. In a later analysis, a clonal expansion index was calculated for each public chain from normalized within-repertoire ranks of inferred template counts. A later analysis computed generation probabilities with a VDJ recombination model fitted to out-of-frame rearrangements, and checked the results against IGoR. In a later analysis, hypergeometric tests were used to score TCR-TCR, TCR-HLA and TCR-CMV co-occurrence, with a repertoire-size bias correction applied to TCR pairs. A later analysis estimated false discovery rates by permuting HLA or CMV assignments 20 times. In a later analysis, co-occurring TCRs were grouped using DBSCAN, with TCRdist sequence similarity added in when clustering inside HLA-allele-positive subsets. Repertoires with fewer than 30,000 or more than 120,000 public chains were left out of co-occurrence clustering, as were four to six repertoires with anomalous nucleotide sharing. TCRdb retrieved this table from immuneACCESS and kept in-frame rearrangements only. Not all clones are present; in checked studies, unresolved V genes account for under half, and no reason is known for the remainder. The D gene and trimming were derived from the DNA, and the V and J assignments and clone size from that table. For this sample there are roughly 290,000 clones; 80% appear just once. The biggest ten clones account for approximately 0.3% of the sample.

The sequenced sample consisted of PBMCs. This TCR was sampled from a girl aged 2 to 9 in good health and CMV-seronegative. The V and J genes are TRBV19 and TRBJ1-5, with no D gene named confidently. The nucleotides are TGTGCCAGTTCCCCCAATAGCAATCAGCCCCAGCATTTT. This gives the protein CASSPNSNQPQHF. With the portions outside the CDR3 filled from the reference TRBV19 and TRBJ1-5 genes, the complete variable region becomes DGGITQSPKYLFRKEGQNVTLSCEQNLNHDAMYWYRQDPGQGLRLIYYSQIVNDFQKGDIAEGYSVSREKKESFPLTVTSAQKNPTAFYLCASSPNSNQPQHFGDGTRLSIL.